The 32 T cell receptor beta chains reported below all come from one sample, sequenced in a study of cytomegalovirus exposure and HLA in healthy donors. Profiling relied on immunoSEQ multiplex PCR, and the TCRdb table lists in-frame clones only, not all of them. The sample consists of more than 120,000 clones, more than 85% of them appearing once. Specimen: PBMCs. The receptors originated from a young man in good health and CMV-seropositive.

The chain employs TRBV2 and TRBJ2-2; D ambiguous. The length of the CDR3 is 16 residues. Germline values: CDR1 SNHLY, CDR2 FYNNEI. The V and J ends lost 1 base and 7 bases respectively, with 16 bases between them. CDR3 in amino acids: CASSEVKKSINGELFF. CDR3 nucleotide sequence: TGTGCCAGCAGTGAAGTCAAGAAAAGCATAAACGGGGAGCTGTTTTTT. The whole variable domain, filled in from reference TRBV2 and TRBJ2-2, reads EPEVTQTPSHQVTQMGQEVILRCVPISNHLYFYWYRQILGQKVEFLVSFYNNEISEKSEIFDDQFSVERPDGSNFTLKIRSTKLEDSAMYFCASSEVKKSINGELFFGEGSRLTVL.

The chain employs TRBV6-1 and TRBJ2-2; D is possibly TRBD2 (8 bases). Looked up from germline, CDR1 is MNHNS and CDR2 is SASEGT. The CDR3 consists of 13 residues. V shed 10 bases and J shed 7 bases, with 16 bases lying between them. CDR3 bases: TGTGCCACCCCGGGAGGGGGCAACGGGGAGCTGTTTTTT. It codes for CATPGGGNGELFF.

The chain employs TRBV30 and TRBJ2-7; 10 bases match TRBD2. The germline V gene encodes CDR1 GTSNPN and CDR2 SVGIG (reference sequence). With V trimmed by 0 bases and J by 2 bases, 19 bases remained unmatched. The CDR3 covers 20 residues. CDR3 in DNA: TGTGCCTGGAGTGTACTGGGCGGAGCGGGAGGGCCTATCGTAACCTACGAGCAGTACTTC. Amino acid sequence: CAWSVLGGAGGPIVTYEQYF.

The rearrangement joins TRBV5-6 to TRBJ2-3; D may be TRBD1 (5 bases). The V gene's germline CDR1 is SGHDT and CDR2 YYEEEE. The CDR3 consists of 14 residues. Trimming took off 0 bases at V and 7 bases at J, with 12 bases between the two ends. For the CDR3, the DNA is TGTGCCAGCAGCTTGGTTGGGGCTCGAAATACGCAGTATTTT. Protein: CASSLVGARNTQYF.

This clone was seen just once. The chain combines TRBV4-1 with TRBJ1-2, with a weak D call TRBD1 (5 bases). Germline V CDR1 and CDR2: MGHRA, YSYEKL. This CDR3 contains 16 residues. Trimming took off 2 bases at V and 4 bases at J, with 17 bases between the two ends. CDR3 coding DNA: TGCGCCAGCAGCCAAAGGTCTGGGGGGGAAATCTATGGCTACACCTTC. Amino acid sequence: CASSQRSGGEIYGYTF.

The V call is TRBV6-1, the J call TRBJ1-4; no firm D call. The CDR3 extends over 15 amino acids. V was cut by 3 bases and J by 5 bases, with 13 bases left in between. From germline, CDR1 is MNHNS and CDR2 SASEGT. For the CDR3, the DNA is TGTGCCAGCAGTGATACAGCCGGTCTGAATGAAAAACTGTTTTTT. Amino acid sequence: CASSDTAGLNEKLFF.

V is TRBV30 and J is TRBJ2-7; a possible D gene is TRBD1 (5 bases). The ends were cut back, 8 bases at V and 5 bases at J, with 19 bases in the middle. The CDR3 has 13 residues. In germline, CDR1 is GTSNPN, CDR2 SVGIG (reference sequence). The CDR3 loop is CAGHRLGSNEQYF. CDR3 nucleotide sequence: TGTGCCGGACACAGATTGGGTTCGAACGAGCAGTACTTC.

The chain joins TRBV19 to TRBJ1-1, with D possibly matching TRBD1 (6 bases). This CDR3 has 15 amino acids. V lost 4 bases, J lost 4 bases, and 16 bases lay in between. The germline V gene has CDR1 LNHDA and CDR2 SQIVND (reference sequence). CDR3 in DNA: TGTGCCAGTAGTACTCCAGGGGCCTCCAGCACTGAAGCTTTCTTT. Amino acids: CASSTPGASSTEAFF.

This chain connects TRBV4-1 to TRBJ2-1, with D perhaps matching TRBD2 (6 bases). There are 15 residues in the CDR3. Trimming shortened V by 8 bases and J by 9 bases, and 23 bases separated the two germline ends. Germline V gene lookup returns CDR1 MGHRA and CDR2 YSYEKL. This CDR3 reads CASARYPGEISEQFF. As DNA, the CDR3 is TGCGCCAGCGCCCGATACCCGGGAGAGATAAGTGAGCAGTTCTTC.

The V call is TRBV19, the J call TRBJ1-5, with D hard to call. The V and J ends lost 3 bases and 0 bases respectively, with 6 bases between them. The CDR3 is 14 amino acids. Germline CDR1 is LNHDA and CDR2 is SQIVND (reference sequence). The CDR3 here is CASSIYSSNQPQHF. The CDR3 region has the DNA TGTGCCAGTAGTATTTACAGTAGCAATCAGCCCCAGCATTTT.

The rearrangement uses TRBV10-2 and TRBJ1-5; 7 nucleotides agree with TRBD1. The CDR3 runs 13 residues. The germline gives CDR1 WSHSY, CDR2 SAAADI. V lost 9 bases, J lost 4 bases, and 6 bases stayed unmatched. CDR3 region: CASGGQPNQPQHF. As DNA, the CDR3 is TGCGCCAGTGGGGGACAGCCAAATCAGCCCCAGCATTTT.

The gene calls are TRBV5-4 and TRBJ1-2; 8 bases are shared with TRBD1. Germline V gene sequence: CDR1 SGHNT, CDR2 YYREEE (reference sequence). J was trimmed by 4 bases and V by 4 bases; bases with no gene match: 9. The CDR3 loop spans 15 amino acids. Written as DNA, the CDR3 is TGTGCCAGCAGCCGTGGGACAGGACACAGCTATGGCTACACCTTC. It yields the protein CASSRGTGHSYGYTF.

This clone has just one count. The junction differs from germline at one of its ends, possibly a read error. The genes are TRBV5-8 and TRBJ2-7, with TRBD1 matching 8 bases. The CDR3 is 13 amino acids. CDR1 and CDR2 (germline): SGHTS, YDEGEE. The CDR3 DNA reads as TGTGCCAGCAGTTTGGACAGGGCCTACGAGCAGTACTTC. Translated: CASSLDRAYEQYF.

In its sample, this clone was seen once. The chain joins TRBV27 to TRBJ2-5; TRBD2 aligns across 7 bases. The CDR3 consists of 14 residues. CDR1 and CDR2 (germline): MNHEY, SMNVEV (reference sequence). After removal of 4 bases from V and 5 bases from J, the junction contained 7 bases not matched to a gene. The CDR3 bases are TGTGCCAGCAGTTCCGGACTAGTGGGGGAGACCCAGTACTTC. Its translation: CASSSGLVGETQYF.

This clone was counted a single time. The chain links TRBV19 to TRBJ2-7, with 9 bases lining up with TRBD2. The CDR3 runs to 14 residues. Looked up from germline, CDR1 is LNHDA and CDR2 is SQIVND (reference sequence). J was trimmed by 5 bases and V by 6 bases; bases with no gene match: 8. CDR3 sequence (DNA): TGTGCCAGTAGGGCCGCGGGACTAGCCCACGAGCAGTACTTC. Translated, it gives CASRAAGLAHEQYF.

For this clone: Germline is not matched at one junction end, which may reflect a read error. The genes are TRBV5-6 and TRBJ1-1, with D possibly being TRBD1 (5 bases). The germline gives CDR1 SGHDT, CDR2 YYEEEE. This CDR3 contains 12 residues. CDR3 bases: TGTGCCAGCAGTTTGGGGGACTGGCCGGCTTTCTTT. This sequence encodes CASSLGDWPAFF.

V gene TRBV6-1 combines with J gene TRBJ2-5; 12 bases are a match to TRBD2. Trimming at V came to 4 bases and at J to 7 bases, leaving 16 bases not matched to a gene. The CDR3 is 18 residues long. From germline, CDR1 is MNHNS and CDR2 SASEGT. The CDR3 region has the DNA TGTGCCAGCAGTGCCCTAGCGGGGGGGGTGATTAAACTAGGGACCCAGTACTTC. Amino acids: CASSALAGGVIKLGTQYF.

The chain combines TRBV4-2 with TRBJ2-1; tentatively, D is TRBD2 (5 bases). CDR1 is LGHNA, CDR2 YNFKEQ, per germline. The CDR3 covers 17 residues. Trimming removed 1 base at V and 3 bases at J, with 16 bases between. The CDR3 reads CASSQVRRLAYYNEQFF. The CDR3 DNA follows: TGTGCCAGCAGCCAAGTGCGTCGGCTAGCTTACTACAATGAGCAGTTCTTC.

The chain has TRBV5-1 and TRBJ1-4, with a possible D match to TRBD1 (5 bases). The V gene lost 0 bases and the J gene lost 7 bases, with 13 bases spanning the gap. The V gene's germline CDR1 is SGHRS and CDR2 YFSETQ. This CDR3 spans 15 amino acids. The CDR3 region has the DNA TGCGCCAGCAGCTTGGAGGGGTCAGGGATTGAAAAACTGTTTTTT. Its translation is CASSLEGSGIEKLFF.

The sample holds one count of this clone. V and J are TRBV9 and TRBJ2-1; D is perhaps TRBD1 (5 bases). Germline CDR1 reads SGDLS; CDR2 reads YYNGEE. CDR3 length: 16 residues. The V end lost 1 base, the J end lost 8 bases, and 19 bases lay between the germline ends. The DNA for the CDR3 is TGTGCCAGCAGCGTAACGCCCCAGGTAGGGGTGGATGAGCAGTTCTTC. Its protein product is CASSVTPQVGVDEQFF.

The CDR3 DNA follows: TGTGCCAGCAGTCTAAGTCTCTGGGAGACCCAGTACTTC. This gives the protein CASSLSLWETQYF. The gene calls are TRBV27 and TRBJ2-5; D unresolved. V was shortened by 5 bases and J by 5 bases, with 12 bases between the two germline ends. The CDR3 has 13 residues. CDR1 MNHEY and CDR2 SMNVEV come from the germline V gene (reference sequence).

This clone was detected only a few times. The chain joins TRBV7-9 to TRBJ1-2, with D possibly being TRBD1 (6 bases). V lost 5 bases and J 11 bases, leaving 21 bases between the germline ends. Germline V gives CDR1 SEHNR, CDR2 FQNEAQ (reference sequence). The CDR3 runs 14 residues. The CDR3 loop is CASSLEEVSRGYTF. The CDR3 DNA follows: TGTGCCAGCAGCCTGGAGGAGGTTTCCAGGGGTTACACCTTC. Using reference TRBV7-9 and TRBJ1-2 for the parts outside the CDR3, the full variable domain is DTGVSQNPRHKITKRGQNVTFRCDPISEHNRLYWYRQTLGQGPEFLTYFQNEAQLEKSRLLSDRFSAERPKGSFSTLEIQRTEQGDSAMYLCASSLEEVSRGYTFGSGTRLTVV.

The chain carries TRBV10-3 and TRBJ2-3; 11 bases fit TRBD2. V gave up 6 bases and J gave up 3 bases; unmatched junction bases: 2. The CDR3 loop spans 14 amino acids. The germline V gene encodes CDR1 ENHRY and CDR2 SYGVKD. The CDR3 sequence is CAISPSGGTDTQYF. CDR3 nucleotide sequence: TGTGCCATCAGCCCTAGCGGGGGGACAGATACGCAGTATTTT.

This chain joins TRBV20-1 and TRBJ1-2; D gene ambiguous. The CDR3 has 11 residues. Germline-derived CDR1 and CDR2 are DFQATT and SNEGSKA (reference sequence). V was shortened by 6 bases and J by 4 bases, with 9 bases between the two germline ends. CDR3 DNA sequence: TGCAGTGCAAAGACGGGCTATGGCTACACCTTC. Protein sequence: CSAKTGYGYTF.

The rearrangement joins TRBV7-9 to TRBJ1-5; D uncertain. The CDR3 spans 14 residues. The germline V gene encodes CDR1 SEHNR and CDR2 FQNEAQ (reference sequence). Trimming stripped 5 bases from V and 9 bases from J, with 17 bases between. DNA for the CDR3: TGTGCCAGCAGCCCCCGTGGAGCTGCGGGGCCCCAGCATTTT. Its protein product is CASSPRGAAGPQHF.

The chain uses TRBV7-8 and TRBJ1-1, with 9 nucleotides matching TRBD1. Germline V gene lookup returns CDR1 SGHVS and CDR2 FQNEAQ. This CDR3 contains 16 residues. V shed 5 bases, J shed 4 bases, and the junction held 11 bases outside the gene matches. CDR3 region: CASSPTLGTGITEAFF. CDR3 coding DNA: TGTGCCAGCAGCCCTACGTTAGGGACAGGGATCACTGAAGCTTTCTTT.

The CDR3 region has the DNA TGTGCCAGCAGCTCGGGAGAAGCTTTCTTT. Translation: CASSSGEAFF. The V and J genes are TRBV21-1 and TRBJ1-1. TRBV21-1 is termed a pseudogene. CDR3 length equals 10 residues.

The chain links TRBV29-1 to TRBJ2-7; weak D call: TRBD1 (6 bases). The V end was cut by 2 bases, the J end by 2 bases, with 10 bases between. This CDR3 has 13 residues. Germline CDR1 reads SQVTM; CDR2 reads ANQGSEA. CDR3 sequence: CSVEKDSAYEQYF. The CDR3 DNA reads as TGCAGCGTTGAAAAGGACAGTGCCTACGAGCAGTACTTC.

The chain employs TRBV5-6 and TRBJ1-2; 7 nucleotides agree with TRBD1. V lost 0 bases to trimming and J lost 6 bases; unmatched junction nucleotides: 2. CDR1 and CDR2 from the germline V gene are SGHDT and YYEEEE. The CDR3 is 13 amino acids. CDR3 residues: CASSLVGQDGYTF. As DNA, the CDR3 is TGTGCCAGCAGCTTGGTTGGACAGGATGGCTACACCTTC.

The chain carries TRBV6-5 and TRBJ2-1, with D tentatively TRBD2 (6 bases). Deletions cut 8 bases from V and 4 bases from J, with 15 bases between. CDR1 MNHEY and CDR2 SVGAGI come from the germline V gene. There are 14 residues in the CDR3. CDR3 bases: TGTGCCAGCCGCGGAAGCGGGTCTTACAATGAGCAGTTCTTC. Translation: CASRGSGSYNEQFF.

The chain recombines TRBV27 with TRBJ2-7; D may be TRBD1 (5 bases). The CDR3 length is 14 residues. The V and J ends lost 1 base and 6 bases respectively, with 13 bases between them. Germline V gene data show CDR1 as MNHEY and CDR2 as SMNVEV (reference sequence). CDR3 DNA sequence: TGTGCCAGCAGTTTATACGGACACCTATCCGAGCAGTACTTC. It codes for CASSLYGHLSEQYF.

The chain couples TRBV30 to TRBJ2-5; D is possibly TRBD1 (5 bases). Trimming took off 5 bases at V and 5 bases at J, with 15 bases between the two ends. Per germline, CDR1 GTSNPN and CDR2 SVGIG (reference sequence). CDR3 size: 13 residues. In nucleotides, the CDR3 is TGTGCCTGGGGTACAGGCGCCTTGGAGACCCAGTACTTC. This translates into CAWGTGALETQYF. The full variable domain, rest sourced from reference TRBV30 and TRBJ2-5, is SQTIHQWPATLVQPVGSPLSLECTVEGTSNPNLYWYRQAAGRGLQLLFYSVGIGQISSEVPQNLSASRPQDRQFILSSKKLLLSDSGFYLCAWGTGALETQYFGPGTRLLVL.